The rows below give T cell receptor beta chains drawn from one sample of a study of blood T cell repertoires in COVID-19. Method: immunoSEQ multiplex PCR; TCRdb's copy keeps in-frame clones and lacks some. This table has tens of thousands of clones, around 81% appearing once. Material: peripheral blood. Every receptor here comes from a human donor in a cohort sampled during active COVID-19. Each CDR3 is given with its conserved first and last residue. The D gene is left open where the match is weak.

d_call j_call v_call cdr3_aa
NA TRBJ1-5 TRBV2 CASSEDGGRGQPQHF
NA TRBJ2-2 TRBV6-1 CASSEQGSTGELFF
TRBD1 TRBJ2-3 TRBV6-4 CASTPRTGYTDTQYF
TRBD1 TRBJ2-2 TRBV28 CASRPPGTGGGGELFF
TRBD1 TRBJ1-6 TRBV9 CASSVAGQGARNSPLHF
NA TRBJ1-5 TRBV6-6 CASSYGAQPQHF
NA TRBJ2-2 TRBV20-1 CSASLPPGGGRNTGELFF
NA TRBJ1-1 TRBV6-1 CASSEALLNTEAFF
NA TRBJ1-3 TRBV9 CASSVDGNSGNTIYF
NA TRBJ2-3 TRBV19 CASSQGNTDTQYF
TRBD1 TRBJ2-2 TRBV3-1/TRBV3-2 CASIGFHRGIPNTGELFF
TRBD1 TRBJ2-4 TRBV18 CASSPPSGTGEGIQYF
TRBD2 TRBJ2-5 TRBV9 CASSPPPRGGKTQYF
NA TRBJ2-7 TRBV6-5 CASIGWGVAYEQYF
NA TRBJ1-1 TRBV12-5 CASGLSGNTEAFF
TRBD1 TRBJ2-7 TRBV5-4 CASSSGTGMSYEQYF
NA TRBJ2-1 TRBV21-1 CASSNNGGAYYNEQFF
TRBD1 TRBJ2-1 TRBV5-1 CASTKGTGNEQFF
NA TRBJ2-4 TRBV5-4 CASSSPDKAKNIQYF
TRBD1 TRBJ1-1 TRBV3-1/TRBV3-2 CASSQAATGDTEAFF
TRBD1 TRBJ1-2 TRBV5-5 CASSLGTGGYNYGYTF
NA TRBJ2-5 TRBV5-4 CASSYGLSKYF
TRBD1 TRBJ2-5 TRBV11-3 CASSVRDRGVGETQYF
NA TRBJ1-1 TRBV7-9 CASRSTGSSWNTEAFF
NA TRBJ2-7 TRBV10-2 CASTLLSGDLRYF
TRBD1 TRBJ2-7 TRBV6-1 CASSEAAPGQLNYEQYF
TRBD2 TRBJ2-5 TRBV6-5 CASSFSSGGQETQYF
NA TRBJ1-2 TRBV3-1/TRBV3-2 CASSQAPDSPYGYTF
NA TRBJ2-3 TRBV5-1 CASSWGPGAPDTQYF
TRBD1 TRBJ1-1 TRBV10-3 CATRTGTGVMGTEAFF
NA TRBJ2-1 TRBV6-2/TRBV6-3 CASSYLGQSNEQFF
NA TRBJ2-6 TRBV5-1 CASSPNSGANVLTF
TRBD2 TRBJ2-4 TRBV7-3 CASSLVAGGKNIQYF
TRBD1 TRBJ2-5 TRBV11-2 CASSSRGDRGIRTQYF
NA TRBJ1-1 TRBV7-9 CASSLVGSRGAFF
TRBD1 TRBJ1-1 TRBV2 CASSEDQTGGLTEAFF
NA TRBJ1-1 TRBV20-1 CSASQALRTEAFF
NA TRBJ2-1 TRBV5-1 CASSYDPSSYNEQFF
NA TRBJ1-1 TRBV27 CASGNVNTEAFF
NA TRBJ2-5 TRBV6-4 CASRKPGHLQETQYF
TRBD1 TRBJ2-7 TRBV27 CASRGQGDYEQYF
TRBD2 TRBJ2-1 TRBV7-3 CASSLNPGGSYNEQFF
TRBD1 TRBJ2-4 TRBV2 CASRDRGLENIQYF
NA TRBJ1-6 TRBV5-6 CASSTGSSSYNSPLHF
NA TRBJ1-5 TRBV4-3 CASSQELEGFGNQPQHF
NA TRBJ1-4 TRBV5-1 CASSAGWRTNEKLFF
NA TRBJ2-7 TRBV10-2 CASRHGQSSGSYEQYF
TRBD2 TRBJ2-2 TRBV7-2 CASSLAVGRGSGELFF
NA TRBJ2-2 TRBV10-1 CASSESRGTAGELFF
TRBD2 TRBJ2-3 TRBV4-1 CASSLGLAGTDTQYF
NA TRBJ2-2 TRBV12-2 CASRLKWAGCTTGELFF